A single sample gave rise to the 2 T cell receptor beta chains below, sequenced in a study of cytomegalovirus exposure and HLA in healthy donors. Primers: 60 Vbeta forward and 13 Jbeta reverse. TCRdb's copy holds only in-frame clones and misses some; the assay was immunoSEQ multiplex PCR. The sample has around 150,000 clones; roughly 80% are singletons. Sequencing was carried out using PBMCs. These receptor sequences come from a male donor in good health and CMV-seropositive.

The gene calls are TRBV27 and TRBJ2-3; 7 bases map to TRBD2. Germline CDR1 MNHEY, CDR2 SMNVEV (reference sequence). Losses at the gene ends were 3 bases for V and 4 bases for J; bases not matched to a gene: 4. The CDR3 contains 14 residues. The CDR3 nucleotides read TGTGCCAGCAGTTTCTCCACTAGCGCAGATACGCAGTATTTT. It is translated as CASSFSTSADTQYF.

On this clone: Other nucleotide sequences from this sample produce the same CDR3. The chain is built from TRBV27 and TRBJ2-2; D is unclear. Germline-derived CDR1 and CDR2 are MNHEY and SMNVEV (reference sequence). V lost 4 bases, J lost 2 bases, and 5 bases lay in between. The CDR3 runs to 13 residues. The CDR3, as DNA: TGTGCCAGCAGTTCCATCAACACCGGGGAGCTGTTTTTT. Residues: CASSSINTGELFF.